This TCR beta chain appears in the sequencing data of a study of a mutant IDH1 vaccine in newly diagnosed glioma. About the research overall: Patients under treatment included around 60% males and approximately 38% females and had a mean age of approximately 43 years.

The CDR3 runs to 14 residues. J gave up 1 base and V 6 bases, and 6 bases lay outside the gene matches. The germline CDR1 and CDR2 sequences are SGHRS and YFSETQ. The repertoire was sequenced with immunoSEQ multiplex PCR; TCRdb's copy has only in-frame clones and lacks some. The data contain 35,000 to 45,000 clones, roughly 79% of them seen just once; the ten biggest clones take up about 12%. As for time point: week 5, during vaccination. Doses comprised 300 ug of mutant IDH1 20-mer peptide each, plus topical imiquimod. Of note for this clone: Its antigen remains unidentified.

The J gene is TRBJ2-7, the V gene TRBV5-1; 8 bases line up with TRBD1. Sequenced material: PBMCs, taken from a glioma patient whose treatment included an IDH1 peptide vaccine. This TCR was recovered from a man aged 45-65 years with glioma. CDR3 in DNA: TGCGCCAGCAAAACTACAGGGGGATCCTACGAGCAGTACTTC. Translating gives CASKTTGGSYEQYF.